These T cell receptor beta chains were read from a single sample in a study of cytomegalovirus exposure and HLA in healthy donors. The data were produced by immunoSEQ multiplex PCR, yet TCRdb's version contains in-frame clones alone and is incomplete. This table holds 120,000 or so clones, roughly 83% found once. Material for sequencing was PBMCs. The receptors derive from a man between 18 and 35 years old in good health and CMV-seropositive. CDR3s include the opening cysteine and the closing phenylalanine or tryptophan. The D gene is left open where the match is weak. The listing skips clone size in some rows; elsewhere it reads once, few, many or a size class.

len: 15; j_gene: TRBJ2-3; abundance: -; d_gene: TRBD2; v_gene: TRBV6-1; CDR3nt: TGTGCCAGCAGTGCTTGGACTAGGGGTACTGATACGCAGTATTTT; CDR3aa: CASSAWTRGTDTQYF
len: 12; j_gene: TRBJ2-7; abundance: -; d_gene: -; v_gene: TRBV30; CDR3nt: TGTGCCTGGAGTGGGACAGCCTACGAGCAGTACTTC; CDR3aa: CAWSGTAYEQYF
len: 15; j_gene: TRBJ2-7; abundance: -; d_gene: TRBD1; v_gene: TRBV27; CDR3nt: TGTGCCAGCAGTTCCCTACAGGGGACCCCCTACGAGCAGTACTTC; CDR3aa: CASSSLQGTPYEQYF
len: 15; j_gene: TRBJ2-1; abundance: -; d_gene: TRBD1; v_gene: TRBV9; CDR3nt: TGTGCCAGCAGCGCCGGGGACAGTGCCTACAATGAGCAGTTCTTC; CDR3aa: CASSAGDSAYNEQFF
len: 17; j_gene: TRBJ1-3; abundance: -; d_gene: TRBD1; v_gene: TRBV11-2; CDR3nt: TGTGCCAGCAGCCGCAATCAGGGGGCCTCCGCGGGAAACACCATATATTTT; CDR3aa: CASSRNQGASAGNTIYF
len: 16; j_gene: TRBJ2-7; abundance: -; d_gene: -; v_gene: TRBV2; CDR3nt: TGTGCCAGCGACAGGTCCCCCTCAATCAGCTCCTACGAGCAGTACTTC; CDR3aa: CASDRSPSISSYEQYF
len: 13; j_gene: TRBJ1-1; abundance: -; d_gene: -; v_gene: TRBV25-1; CDR3nt: TGTGCCAGCAGTGAACTAGGGGAAGGTGAAGCTTTCTTT; CDR3aa: CASSELGEGEAFF
len: 12; j_gene: TRBJ2-3; abundance: once; d_gene: -; v_gene: TRBV6-1; CDR3nt: TGTGCCAGCCGCGGGGGCACAGATACGCAGTATTTT; CDR3aa: CASRGGTDTQYF
len: 15; j_gene: TRBJ2-1; abundance: -; d_gene: TRBD2; v_gene: TRBV6-6; CDR3nt: TGTGCCAGCAGTTACGTAGCGGGCTACTACAATGAGCAGTTCTTC; CDR3aa: CASSYVAGYYNEQFF
len: 16; j_gene: TRBJ1-3; abundance: -; d_gene: TRBD1; v_gene: TRBV4-1; CDR3nt: TGCGCCAGCAGCCGCCGACCAGGGGGACCCGAGGACACCATATATTTT; CDR3aa: CASSRRPGGPEDTIYF
len: 15; j_gene: TRBJ1-1; abundance: -; d_gene: -; v_gene: TRBV7-9; CDR3nt: TGTGCCAGCAGCACCACTGGACTCCTGGGGACTGAAGCTTTCTTT; CDR3aa: CASSTTGLLGTEAFF
len: 13; j_gene: TRBJ1-1; abundance: -; d_gene: -; v_gene: TRBV9; CDR3nt: TGTGCCAGCAGCGTAGGCACAAACACTGAAGCTTTCTTT; CDR3aa: CASSVGTNTEAFF
len: 16; j_gene: TRBJ1-2; abundance: -; d_gene: -; v_gene: TRBV7-9; CDR3nt: TGTGCCAGCAGCTTAGGGTGGGTTGACAGGAACTATGGCTACACCTTC; CDR3aa: CASSLGWVDRNYGYTF
len: 17; j_gene: TRBJ1-5; abundance: -; d_gene: TRBD1; v_gene: TRBV5-8; CDR3nt: TGTGCCAGCAGCTACGGACAGGGGAAGGGGAGCAATCAGCCCCAGCATTTT; CDR3aa: CASSYGQGKGSNQPQHF
len: 16; j_gene: TRBJ2-3; abundance: -; d_gene: TRBD2; v_gene: TRBV5-6; CDR3nt: TGTGCCAGCAGCCCTCCCCGACTAGCGGGGACAGATACGCAGTATTTT; CDR3aa: CASSPPRLAGTDTQYF
len: 14; j_gene: TRBJ2-1; abundance: -; d_gene: TRBD1; v_gene: TRBV5-1; CDR3nt: TGCGCCAGCAGGCCTGGACAGGGTTTATATGAGCAGTTCTTC; CDR3aa: CASRPGQGLYEQFF
len: 15; j_gene: TRBJ1-1; abundance: -; d_gene: -; v_gene: TRBV5-1; CDR3nt: TGCGCCAGCAGCTCCCAAGAACTACAGGGCACTGAAGCTTTCTTT; CDR3aa: CASSSQELQGTEAFF
len: 13; j_gene: TRBJ1-5; abundance: -; d_gene: -; v_gene: TRBV2; CDR3nt: TGTGCCAGCAGTGATGGGGGGGATCAGCCCCAGCATTTT; CDR3aa: CASSDGGDQPQHF
len: 17; j_gene: TRBJ1-4; abundance: once; d_gene: TRBD1; v_gene: TRBV9; CDR3nt: TGTGCCAGCAGCGAGACTGTAGGACAGGGAGGGGCTGAAAAACTGTTTTTT; CDR3aa: CASSETVGQGGAEKLFF
len: 12; j_gene: TRBJ2-3; abundance: -; d_gene: -; v_gene: TRBV30; CDR3nt: TGTGCCTGGAGTGTATTGAGCAATACGCAGTATTTT; CDR3aa: CAWSVLSNTQYF
len: 11; j_gene: TRBJ2-1; abundance: -; d_gene: -; v_gene: TRBV14; CDR3nt: TGTGCCAGCAGCCAAGAGAGGGAGCAGTTCTTC; CDR3aa: CASSQEREQFF
len: 15; j_gene: TRBJ2-3; abundance: -; d_gene: -; v_gene: TRBV5-1; CDR3nt: TGCGCCAGCAGCCCGCGATATGAGGGCACAGATACGCAGTATTTT; CDR3aa: CASSPRYEGTDTQYF
len: 16; j_gene: TRBJ2-2; abundance: -; d_gene: -; v_gene: TRBV9; CDR3nt: TGTGCCAGCAGCACCTCGCGGACTGGGCGGGTCGGGGAGCTGTTTTTT; CDR3aa: CASSTSRTGRVGELFF
len: 14; j_gene: TRBJ1-4; abundance: -; d_gene: TRBD1; v_gene: TRBV19; CDR3nt: TGTGCCAGTAGTCAGGGGGGCACTAATGAAAAACTGTTTTTT; CDR3aa: CASSQGGTNEKLFF
len: 15; j_gene: TRBJ1-1; abundance: -; d_gene: TRBD1; v_gene: TRBV28; CDR3nt: TGTGCCAGCAGCCCACAGGGGGTTGGTAACACTGAAGCTTTCTTT; CDR3aa: CASSPQGVGNTEAFF
len: 15; j_gene: TRBJ2-3; abundance: -; d_gene: -; v_gene: TRBV19; CDR3nt: TGTGCCAGTAAGTACGGAGGCGGGACCACAGATACGCAGTATTTT; CDR3aa: CASKYGGGTTDTQYF
len: 14; j_gene: TRBJ2-3; abundance: -; d_gene: TRBD1; v_gene: TRBV6-1; CDR3nt: TGTGCCAGCCGAACCCGGGACAGTAAAAATACGCAGTATTTT; CDR3aa: CASRTRDSKNTQYF
len: 14; j_gene: TRBJ2-7; abundance: -; d_gene: -; v_gene: TRBV13; CDR3nt: TGTGCCAGCAGCCCTCGGACACATAGCTACGAGCAGTACTTC; CDR3aa: CASSPRTHSYEQYF
len: 15; j_gene: TRBJ1-4; abundance: -; d_gene: TRBD1; v_gene: TRBV9; CDR3nt: TGTGCCAGCAGCGTAGGGGACAGCTATAATGAAAAACTGTTTTTT; CDR3aa: CASSVGDSYNEKLFF
len: 14; j_gene: TRBJ2-3; abundance: -; d_gene: TRBD2; v_gene: TRBV30; CDR3nt: TGTGCCTGGAGCTCGGGTAGCGGGGGAGATACGCAGTATTTT; CDR3aa: CAWSSGSGGDTQYF
len: 16; j_gene: TRBJ1-4; abundance: -; d_gene: -; v_gene: TRBV11-2; CDR3nt: TGTGCCAGCAGCTTAGATATCAGGGTGAGGAACGAAAAACTGTTTTTT; CDR3aa: CASSLDIRVRNEKLFF
len: 15; j_gene: TRBJ1-6; abundance: -; d_gene: -; v_gene: TRBV4-2; CDR3nt: TGTGCCAGCAGCCAATCCTCCCCAGGAGGCTCACCCCTCCACTTT; CDR3aa: CASSQSSPGGSPLHF
len: 14; j_gene: TRBJ1-1; abundance: -; d_gene: TRBD1; v_gene: TRBV7-6; CDR3nt: TGTGCCAGCAGCCCGATGGAGGGGGCGACTGAAGCTTTCTTT; CDR3aa: CASSPMEGATEAFF
len: 12; j_gene: TRBJ2-5; abundance: -; d_gene: -; v_gene: TRBV7-9; CDR3nt: TGTTCCAGCACCTCCGGTTGGGAGACCCAGTACTTC; CDR3aa: CSSTSGWETQYF
len: 14; j_gene: TRBJ1-2; abundance: -; d_gene: -; v_gene: TRBV5-5; CDR3nt: TGTGCCAGCAAGCTGGAGGGGGGGGCCTATGGCTACACCTTC; CDR3aa: CASKLEGGAYGYTF
len: 15; j_gene: TRBJ2-7; abundance: -; d_gene: TRBD1; v_gene: TRBV11-2; CDR3nt: TGTGCCAGCAGCACCCGGACAGGGGATTCCCACGAGCAGTACTTC; CDR3aa: CASSTRTGDSHEQYF
len: 13; j_gene: TRBJ1-2; abundance: -; d_gene: -; v_gene: TRBV11-1; CDR3nt: TGTGCCAGCAGCCTCAGGGAAGCCTATGGCTACACCTTC; CDR3aa: CASSLREAYGYTF
len: 12; j_gene: TRBJ1-1; abundance: -; d_gene: -; v_gene: TRBV28; CDR3nt: TGTGCCAGCAGTTTACTCTGGGACTGGGCTTTCTTT; CDR3aa: CASSLLWDWAFF
len: 12; j_gene: TRBJ2-4; abundance: few; d_gene: -; v_gene: TRBV5-6; CDR3nt: TGTGCCAGCAGCTTGGCGGGGAACATTCAGTACTTC; CDR3aa: CASSLAGNIQYF
len: 16; j_gene: TRBJ1-1; abundance: few; d_gene: TRBD1; v_gene: TRBV7-3; CDR3nt: TGTGCCAGCAGCCTGGGTACAGGGGCCGGGGGCACTGAAGCTTTCTTT; CDR3aa: CASSLGTGAGGTEAFF
len: 15; j_gene: TRBJ2-3; abundance: few; d_gene: -; v_gene: TRBV27; CDR3nt: TGTGCCAGCAGTTTTGCGTGGGCTAGCACAGATACGCAGTATTTT; CDR3aa: CASSFAWASTDTQYF
len: 15; j_gene: TRBJ2-7; abundance: once; d_gene: TRBD2; v_gene: TRBV29-1; CDR3nt: TGCAGCGTTGAAGATGGACTCGGGAGGAACTACGAGCAGTACTTC; CDR3aa: CSVEDGLGRNYEQYF
len: 15; j_gene: TRBJ2-2; abundance: -; d_gene: TRBD1; v_gene: TRBV7-3; CDR3nt: TGTGCCAGCAGCAGCCGGGACAGCAACACCGGGGAGCTGTTTTTT; CDR3aa: CASSSRDSNTGELFF
len: 20; j_gene: TRBJ2-2; abundance: -; d_gene: TRBD1; v_gene: TRBV27; CDR3nt: TGTGCCAGCACCACGATGGGGGGGACAGGGGACTTCTCGAACACCGGGGAGCTGTTTTTT; CDR3aa: CASTTMGGTGDFSNTGELFF
len: 16; j_gene: TRBJ2-1; abundance: once; d_gene: TRBD2; v_gene: TRBV19; CDR3nt: TGTGCCAGTAGTTCCCAGCGGGGCCCCTCGGGCAATGAGCAGTTCTTC; CDR3aa: CASSSQRGPSGNEQFF
len: 19; j_gene: TRBJ1-2; abundance: -; d_gene: TRBD1; v_gene: TRBV28; CDR3nt: TGTGCCAGCAGTTCCGTGACCGGGACAGGGGGTTTTAATTCCGTATTCTACACCTTC; CDR3aa: CASSSVTGTGGFNSVFYTF
len: 15; j_gene: TRBJ2-5; abundance: -; d_gene: TRBD2; v_gene: TRBV18; CDR3nt: TGTGCCAGCTCACCACCGCGGGGGGCAGAAGAGACCCAGTACTTC; CDR3aa: CASSPPRGAEETQYF
len: 15; j_gene: TRBJ2-1; abundance: once; d_gene: TRBD2; v_gene: TRBV19; CDR3nt: TGTGCCAGTAGTATTTCGGCCGCGGGGGTAAATGAGCAGTTCTTC; CDR3aa: CASSISAAGVNEQFF
len: 15; j_gene: TRBJ2-2; abundance: -; d_gene: TRBD1; v_gene: TRBV6-1; CDR3nt: TGTGCCAGCAGCCTGGGACAGGTGGGGACCGGGGAGCTGTTTTTT; CDR3aa: CASSLGQVGTGELFF
len: 18; j_gene: TRBJ2-3; abundance: -; d_gene: TRBD1; v_gene: TRBV18; CDR3nt: TGTGCCAGCTCACCCCGGGTGTTAACCGGGACAGCCCCGGATACGCAGTATTTT; CDR3aa: CASSPRVLTGTAPDTQYF
len: 14; j_gene: TRBJ1-1; abundance: -; d_gene: -; v_gene: TRBV28; CDR3nt: TGTGCCAGCAGCCCCGGGGGGGGATCAGCGGGAGCTTTCTTT; CDR3aa: CASSPGGGSAGAFF
len: 14; j_gene: TRBJ1-5; abundance: few; d_gene: TRBD1; v_gene: TRBV6-1; CDR3nt: TGTGCCAGCAGGAGACAGGGACTGAATCAGCCCCAGCATTTT; CDR3aa: CASRRQGLNQPQHF
len: 14; j_gene: TRBJ1-3; abundance: once; d_gene: -; v_gene: TRBV19; CDR3nt: TGTGCCAGTAGCAACGGTGGAGTTGGAAACACCATATATTTT; CDR3aa: CASSNGGVGNTIYF
len: 13; j_gene: TRBJ2-3; abundance: -; d_gene: -; v_gene: TRBV9; CDR3nt: TGTGCCAGCAGCGTAGGAGGCACAGATACGCAGTATTTT; CDR3aa: CASSVGGTDTQYF
len: 15; j_gene: TRBJ1-1; abundance: few; d_gene: TRBD1; v_gene: TRBV19; CDR3nt: TGTGCCAGTAGTATGTGGGACAGGGGGAACACTGAAGCTTTCTTT; CDR3aa: CASSMWDRGNTEAFF